This record concerns one T cell receptor beta chain sequence. This clone was detected only a few times. The antigen this receptor binds is unknown. Base qualities are not provided; no much larger clone lies one nucleotide away. In total, 600 or so healthy bone marrow donors made up the cohort. At the time of sampling, every cohort member was nominally healthy, though immune exposures that went unrecorded were likely present. The donor tested CMV seronegative and was one of the 352 seronegative cohort members. A peripheral blood sample was provided by each donor, and peripheral blood mononuclear cells were used for TCR beta sequencing. Genomic DNA was extracted from the blood cell samples with the Qiagen DNeasy Blood Extraction Kit. This specimen comes from a study of cytomegalovirus exposure and HLA in healthy donors (dated by TCRdb to 2017 to 2019). Turning to the overall study: According to an earlier analysis of several hundred of the donors, 150 million to 200 million T cells yielded over 100 million unique TCR beta sequences and approximately 300 Gb of sequence data. Roughly 300 gigabases of sequencing data and 91 million or so unique TCR sequences made up an early release that covered roughly 670 HLA-typed donors. Of the approximately 400 genotyped donors, about 80% fell in the genetic ancestry cluster associated with self-reported Caucasian donors. The study aimed to test whether cataloging public T cell receptors could reveal signatures of past pathogen exposure. The study used immunosequencing to profile the T cell repertoires of about 670 subjects and linked those repertoires to cytomegalovirus serostatus. In addition to the first cohort of roughly 700 subjects, a separate validation cohort of approximately 110 different subjects was used. To predict cytomegalovirus infection status, the study combined high-throughput TCR immunosequencing, statistical association of individual TCRs with disease status, and machine learning. To study patterns of TCR occurrence, a later analysis re-analyzed previously published TCR beta repertoires from 700 or so donors and added high-resolution HLA genotyping. In the later analysis, no new phenotypic data were used to find candidate immune exposures; instead, reliance was placed on TCR beta sequences and their occurrence across donors. An earlier analysis of around 580 of the donors used high-throughput TCR beta sequencing to judge whether each TCR beta V gene segment behaved as functional or pseudogenic. Donor age, sex, ethnicity and CMV serostatus were compiled together with the repertoire data. In a later genetic analysis, genome-wide SNP genotypes for about 60% of the 666 donors were used, and that subset was treated as a discovery cohort. All discovery cohort repertoires had been generated on a single sequencing platform. Class I and class II HLA loci were covered by the typing at four-digit resolution. Typing coverage varied by locus: roughly 629-630 donors for A, B, C, DRB1 and DQB1; around 560 for DQA1; about 590 for DPA1; some 470 for DPB1. A handful of DR-DQ haplotypes were treated as single units for association and clustering because of strong linkage in the cohort. Among around 400 genotyped donors of the cohort, an average of approximately 240,000 unique TCR beta nucleotide sequences were sequenced per donor, around 18% of them non-productive. Study-level results and caveats: A further reported finding was that TCR beta sequences accurately predicted the HLA-A and HLA-B alleles for most subjects in the first cohort. According to the authors, the approach could potentially be generalized to other disease states and immunological phenotypes. A later analysis associated 16,951 TCR beta sequences with specific HLA alleles at a false discovery rate of 0.05. Broadly in line with IMGT annotations, most TCR beta V segments showed up in productive rearrangements about 87% or about 30% of the time in an earlier analysis of approximately 600 of the donors. A later analysis found that most CMV-associated TCR beta chains appeared HLA-restricted, with HLA associations seemingly driven largely by CMV exposure. A later analysis found that HLA-associated TCR beta chains were more clonally expanded and had lower generation probabilities than equally common non-associated chains. While some public TCRs were present in many individuals, most TCR sequences turned up only very rarely across donors. The cohort was sequenced for TCR beta chains only, and without alpha or paired-chain data the features that could be detected were limited. Linkage disequilibrium might explain the correlated functional status among segregating V segments, but an unknown experimental factor could not be ruled out. In a later genetic analysis, a missense DCLRE1C variant was associated with V-gene and J-gene trimming of TCR beta chains, and the association was replicated in an independent cohort. For the cohort, immune exposure information was limited to CMV serostatus. Three of the identified cytomegalovirus-associated TCR beta chains were confirmed in vitro to be specific for cytomegalovirus antigens. Compared with the approximately 670-donor mean, donors in an Asian-associated ancestry cluster had fewer N-insertions in productive TCRs, according to a later genetic analysis. Because counts were too low, approximately 15 rarely observed V segments, including chromosome 9 orphons, were excluded from the earlier analysis of 587 of the donors. Roughly uniform sequencing depth across donors was assumed in presence/absence analyses, although this assumption may not hold. A cluster of highly shared sequence variants was judged likely to represent a technical artifact of the sequencing pipeline. Strong co-occurrence of HLA alleles, especially DR and DQ, made assigning TCR associations to individual alleles difficult. A total of fewer than 200 TCR beta chains were listed by the study as associated with cytomegalovirus. The classifier was reported to diagnose cytomegalovirus status with high specificity and sensitivity in both the original cohort and the validation cohort. A later analysis found that TCR association rates varied across HLA loci, with DRB1 alleles showing the most associated TCRs and HLA-C alleles the fewest. Several of the top co-occurrence clusters appeared to be linked to parvovirus B19, influenza, CMV and Epstein-Barr virus, according to a later analysis. Because HLA typing was unavailable for some donors at each locus, only the typed subset was used in association tests.

Receptors were amplified or captured by the immunoSEQ multiplex PCR assay. A mixture of 60 forward primers for TCR Vbeta segments and 13 reverse primers for TCR Jbeta segments was used in the multiplex PCR. Amplification of the CDR3 region of rearranged TCR beta genes was performed with a multiplex PCR assay on genomic DNA. The Illumina HiSeq System was used to sequence the amplified TCR beta libraries as 87-base-pair reads. In the authors' own workflow: In a later analysis, about 80 million unique TCR beta chains were counted across the 500 to 700 repertoires, and around 11 million of these chains were shared by at least two donors. To remove PCR and sequencing errors, raw reads were error-corrected and collapsed into unique sequences using a nearest-neighbor algorithm that merged closely related sequences. V, D and J gene segments were assigned by aligning CDR3 sequences to IMGT reference sequences. Each retained sequence needed at least a six-nucleotide match to both a V gene segment and a J gene segment. Rearrangements were classified as productive when the CDR3 lacked stop codons and remained in frame with V and J, and all other rearrangements were classified as non-productive. Following IMGT convention, CDR3 was defined as the stretch from the second conserved V-encoded cysteine up to the conserved J-encoded phenylalanine. The earlier analysis of more than 450 of the donors excluded sequences that lacked an unambiguous match to a single V gene segment. An earlier analysis of a few hundred of the donors classified V segments as functional when productive rearrangements were above 56.7% and as segregating when the standard deviation between donors was above 5%. A statistical classification framework was developed to diagnose cytomegalovirus status using the catalog of TCR beta chain sequences. In a later analysis, TCR nucleotide sequences were compared against IMGT/GENE-DB human TR gene sequences so that V and J genes could be assigned. The TCRdist pipeline was used in a later analysis to assign CDR3 sequences and most-parsimonious VDJ recombination scenarios. A later analysis defined each TCR beta chain by its CDR3 amino acid sequence plus V-gene family, and excluded reads lacking a unique V-gene family. To address suspected cross-contamination and a sequencing artifact, a later analysis removed around 600 highly shared, low-generation-probability nucleotide sequences. A later analysis calculated a clonal expansion index for each public chain from normalized within-repertoire ranks of inferred template counts. In a later analysis, generation probabilities were computed with a VDJ recombination model fitted to out-of-frame rearrangements, and the resulting probabilities were checked against IGoR. In a later analysis, hypergeometric tests were used to score TCR-TCR, TCR-HLA and TCR-CMV co-occurrence, with a repertoire-size bias correction applied to TCR pairs. A later analysis estimated false discovery rates by permuting HLA or CMV assignments 20 times. In a later analysis, co-occurring TCRs were grouped using DBSCAN, with TCRdist sequence similarity added in when clustering inside HLA-allele-positive subsets. Repertoires with fewer than 30,000 or more than 120,000 public chains, plus five repertoires with anomalous nucleotide sharing, were excluded from co-occurrence clustering. In its TCRdb copy, this immuneACCESS table keeps in-frame sequences only and misses some clones. Where compared with another copy, unresolved V genes explain less than half of these, and the others have no known cause. The D gene and trimming were derived from the DNA, and the V and J assignments and clone size from that table. This sample has roughly 180,000 clones in its table, and roughly 87% of those were observed once. The ten largest clones add up to about 1.6% of the sample.

The sequencing sample was made of PBMCs. The sequence was obtained from a man aged 35 to 55 in good health and CMV-seronegative.

The sequenced DNA: TGTGCCAGCAGTTCCCGCGCTAGCGGGACCGATGAGCAGTTCTTC. Its translation is CASSSRASGTDEQFF. The chain joins TRBV28 to TRBJ2-1; 9 nucleotides in the junction match TRBD2. The germline V gene sets CDR1 to MDHEN and CDR2 to SYDVKM. The CDR3 runs 15 amino acids, cysteine and phenylalanine included. Only the CDR3 part of the read is kept: 45 bases, read in frame from the first base. Here V drops 4 bases and J drops 8 bases, and the junction holds 9 bases not matched to any gene.